This T cell receptor beta chain was obtained from a study of T cell responses to AZD1222 COVID-19 vaccine. This clone has only one observation. Trimming removed 6 bases at V and 8 bases at J, with 13 bases between. Germline V gives CDR1 SNHLY, CDR2 FYNNEI. The CDR3 loop spans 12 amino acids. Only in-frame clones appear in the TCRdb table, and some are missing; sequencing was by immunoSEQ multiplex PCR. The sample gives about 140,000 clones, about nine tenths of which show up once; roughly 5% is in the top ten. This TCR was sampled from an adult in good health. The chain carries TRBV2 and TRBJ1-2, with unresolved D. The sequences come from peripheral blood, collected on day 0 of AZD1222 vaccination. CDR3 loop: CASSSDALGYTF. CDR3 nucleotide sequence: TGTGCCAGCAGCAGCGACGCCTTGGGCTACACCTTC.